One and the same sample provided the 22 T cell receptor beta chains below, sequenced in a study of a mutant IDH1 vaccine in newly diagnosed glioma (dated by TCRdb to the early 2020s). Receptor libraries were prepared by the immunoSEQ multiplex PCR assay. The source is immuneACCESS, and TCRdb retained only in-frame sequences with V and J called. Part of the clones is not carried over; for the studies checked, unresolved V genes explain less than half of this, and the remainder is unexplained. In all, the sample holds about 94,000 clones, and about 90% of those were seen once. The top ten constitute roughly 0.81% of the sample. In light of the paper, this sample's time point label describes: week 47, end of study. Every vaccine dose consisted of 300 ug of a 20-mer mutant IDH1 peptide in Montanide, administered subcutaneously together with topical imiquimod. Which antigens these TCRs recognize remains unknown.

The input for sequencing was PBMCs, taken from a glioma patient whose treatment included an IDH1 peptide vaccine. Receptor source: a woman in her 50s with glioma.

The CDR3 sequence: CASSSDGAYNEKLFF. The CDR3 bases are TGTGCCAGCAGCTCGGACGGAGCTTATAATGAAAAACTGTTTTTT. The genes are TRBV7-3 and TRBJ1-4; D ambiguous. CDR1 and CDR2 from the germline V gene are SGHTA and FQGTGA. Deletions cut 4 bases from V and 4 bases from J, with 13 bases between. CDR3 length: 15 amino acids.

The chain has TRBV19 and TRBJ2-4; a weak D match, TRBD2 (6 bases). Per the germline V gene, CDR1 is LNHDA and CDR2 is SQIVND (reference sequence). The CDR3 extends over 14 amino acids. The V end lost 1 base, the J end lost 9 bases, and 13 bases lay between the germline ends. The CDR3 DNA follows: TGTGCCAGTAGTATAGGCGGGACCGCGGGCATTCAGTACTTC. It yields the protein CASSIGGTAGIQYF.

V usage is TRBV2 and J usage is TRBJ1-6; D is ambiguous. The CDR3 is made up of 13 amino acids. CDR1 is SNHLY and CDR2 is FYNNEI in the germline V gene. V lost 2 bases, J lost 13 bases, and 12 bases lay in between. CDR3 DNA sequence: TGTGCCAGCAGTGAAAACAGCCCAAACCCCCTCCACTTT. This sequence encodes CASSENSPNPLHF.

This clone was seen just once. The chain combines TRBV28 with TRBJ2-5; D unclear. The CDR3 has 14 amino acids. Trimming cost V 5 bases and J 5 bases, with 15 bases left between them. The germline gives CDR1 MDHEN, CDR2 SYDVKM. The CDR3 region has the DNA TGTGCCAGCAGTACCCAGACGCAGAGGGAGACCCAGTACTTC. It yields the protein CASSTQTQRETQYF.

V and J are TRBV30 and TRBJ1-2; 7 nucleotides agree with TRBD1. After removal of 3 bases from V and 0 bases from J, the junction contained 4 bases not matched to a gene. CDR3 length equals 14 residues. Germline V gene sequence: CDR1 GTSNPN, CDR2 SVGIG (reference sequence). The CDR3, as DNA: TGTGCCTGGAGAGCAGGGGGGACTAACTATGGCTACACCTTC. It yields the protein CAWRAGGTNYGYTF. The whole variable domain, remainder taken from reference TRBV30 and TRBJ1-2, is SQTIHQWPATLVQPVGSPLSLECTVEGTSNPNLYWYRQAAGRGLQLLFYSVGIGQISSEVPQNLSASRPQDRQFILSSKKLLLSDSGFYLCAWRAGGTNYGYTFGSGTRLTVV.

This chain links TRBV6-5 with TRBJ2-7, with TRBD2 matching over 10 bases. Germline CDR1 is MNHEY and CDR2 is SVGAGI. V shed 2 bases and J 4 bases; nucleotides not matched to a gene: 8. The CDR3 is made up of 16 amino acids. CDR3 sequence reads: CASSYRRTSGWYEQYF. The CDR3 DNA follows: TGTGCCAGCAGTTACCGTAGGACTAGCGGATGGTACGAGCAGTACTTC.

The CDR3 nucleotides are TGCGCCAGCAGCCTACAGGGGGGGTATGGCTACACCTTC. Its protein product is CASSLQGGYGYTF. This chain joins TRBV4-1 and TRBJ1-2; 8 bases are shared with TRBD1. V lost 4 bases and J lost 5; bases outside the gene matches: 3. Germline V gives CDR1 MGHRA, CDR2 YSYEKL. This CDR3 spans 13 amino acids.

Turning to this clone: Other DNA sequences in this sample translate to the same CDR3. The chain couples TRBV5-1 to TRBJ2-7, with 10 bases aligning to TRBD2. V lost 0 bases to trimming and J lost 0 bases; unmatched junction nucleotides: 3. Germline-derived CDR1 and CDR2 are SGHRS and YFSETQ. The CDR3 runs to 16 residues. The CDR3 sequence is CASSLVPSGSSYEQYF. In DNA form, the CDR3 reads TGCGCCAGCAGCTTGGTGCCTAGCGGGAGCTCCTACGAGCAGTACTTC.

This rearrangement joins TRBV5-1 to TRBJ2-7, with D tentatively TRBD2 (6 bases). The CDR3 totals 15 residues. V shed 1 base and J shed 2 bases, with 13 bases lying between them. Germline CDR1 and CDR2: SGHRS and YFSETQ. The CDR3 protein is CASSLTPGEPYEQYF. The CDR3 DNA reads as TGCGCCAGCAGCTTGACTCCGGGAGAGCCCTACGAGCAGTACTTC.

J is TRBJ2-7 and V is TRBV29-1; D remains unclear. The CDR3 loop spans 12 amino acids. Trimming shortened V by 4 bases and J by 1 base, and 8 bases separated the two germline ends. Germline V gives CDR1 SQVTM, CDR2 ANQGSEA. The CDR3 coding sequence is TGCAGCGTTGGTGGTGGTTCCTACGAGCAGTACTTC. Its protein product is CSVGGGSYEQYF.

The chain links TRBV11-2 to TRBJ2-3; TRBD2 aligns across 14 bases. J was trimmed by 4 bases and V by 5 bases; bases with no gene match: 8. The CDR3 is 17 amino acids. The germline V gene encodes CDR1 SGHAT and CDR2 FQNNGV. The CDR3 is CASSPARGLAGADTQYF. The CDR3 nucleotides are TGTGCCAGCAGCCCCGCCCGGGGACTAGCGGGAGCAGATACGCAGTATTTT.

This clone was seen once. CDR3 sequence reads: CASRPGSADPRAFF. The CDR3 DNA reads TGTGCCAGCAGGCCCGGCAGTGCAGACCCGAGGGCTTTCTTT. V usage is TRBV28 and J usage is TRBJ1-1; D is unclear. Germline loops: CDR1 MDHEN, CDR2 SYDVKM. The CDR3 runs 14 residues. V was trimmed by 6 bases and J by 11 bases, leaving 22 bases between them.

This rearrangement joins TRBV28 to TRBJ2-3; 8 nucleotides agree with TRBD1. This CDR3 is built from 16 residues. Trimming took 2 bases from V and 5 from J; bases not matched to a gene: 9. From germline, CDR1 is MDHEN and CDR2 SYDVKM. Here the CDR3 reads CASSLQLDRAEDTQYF. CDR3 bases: TGTGCCAGCAGTTTACAACTGGACAGGGCCGAAGATACGCAGTATTTT.

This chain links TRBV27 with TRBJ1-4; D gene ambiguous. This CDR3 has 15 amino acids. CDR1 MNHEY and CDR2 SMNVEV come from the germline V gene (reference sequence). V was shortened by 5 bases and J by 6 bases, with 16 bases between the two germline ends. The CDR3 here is CASSRGLLADEKLFF. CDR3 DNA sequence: TGTGCCAGCAGTCGAGGGCTTCTTGCTGATGAAAAACTGTTTTTT.

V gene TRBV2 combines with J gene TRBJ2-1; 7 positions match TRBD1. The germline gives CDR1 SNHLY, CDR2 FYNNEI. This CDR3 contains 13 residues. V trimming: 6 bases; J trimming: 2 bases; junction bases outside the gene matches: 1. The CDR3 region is CASRTGTYNEQFF. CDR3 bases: TGTGCCAGCAGGACAGGGACCTACAATGAGCAGTTCTTC.

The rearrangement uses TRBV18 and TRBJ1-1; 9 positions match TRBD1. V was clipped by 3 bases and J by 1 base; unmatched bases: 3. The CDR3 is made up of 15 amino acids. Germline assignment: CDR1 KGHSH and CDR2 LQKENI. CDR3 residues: CASSPRDRENTEAFF. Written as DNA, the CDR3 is TGTGCCAGCTCACCCCGGGACAGGGAGAACACTGAAGCTTTCTTT.

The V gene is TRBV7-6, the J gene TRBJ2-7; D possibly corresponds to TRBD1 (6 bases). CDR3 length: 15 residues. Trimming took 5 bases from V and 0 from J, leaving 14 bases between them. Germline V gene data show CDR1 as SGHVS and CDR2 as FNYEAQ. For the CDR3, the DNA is TGTGCCAGCAGCCCAGGGGCAGGGAGCTCCTACGAGCAGTACTTC. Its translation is CASSPGAGSSYEQYF. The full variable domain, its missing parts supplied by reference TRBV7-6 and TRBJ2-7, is GAGVSQSPRYKVTKRGQDVALRCDPISGHVSLYWYRQALGQGPEFLTYFNYEAQQDKSGLPNDRFSAERPEGSISTLTIQRTEQRDSAMYRCASSPGAGSSYEQYFGPGTRLTVT.

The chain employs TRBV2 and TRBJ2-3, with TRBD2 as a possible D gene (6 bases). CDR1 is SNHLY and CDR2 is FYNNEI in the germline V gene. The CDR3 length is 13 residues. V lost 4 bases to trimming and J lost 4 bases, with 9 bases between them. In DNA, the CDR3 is TGTGCCAGCAGTGGTCCGGGGGCAGATACGCAGTATTTT. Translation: CASSGPGADTQYF.

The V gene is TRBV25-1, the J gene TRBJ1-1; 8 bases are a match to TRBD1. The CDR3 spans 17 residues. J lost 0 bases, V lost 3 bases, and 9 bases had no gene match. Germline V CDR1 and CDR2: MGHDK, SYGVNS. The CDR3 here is CASSDPTGVGLNTEAFF. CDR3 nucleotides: TGTGCCAGCAGTGATCCGACAGGGGTGGGCCTGAACACTGAAGCTTTCTTT.

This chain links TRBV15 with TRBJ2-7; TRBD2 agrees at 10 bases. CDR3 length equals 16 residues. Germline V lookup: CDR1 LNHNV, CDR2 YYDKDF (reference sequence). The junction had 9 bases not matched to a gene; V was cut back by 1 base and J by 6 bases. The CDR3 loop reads CATSRGGLSSGSEQYF. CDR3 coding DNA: TGTGCCACCAGCAGAGGCGGGTTGTCTAGCGGGAGCGAGCAGTACTTC.

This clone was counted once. The chain's CDR3 is CSIGTGGAYGTQYF. DNA for the CDR3: TGCAGCATTGGGACAGGTGGGGCATATGGGACCCAGTACTTC. The genes are TRBV29-1 and TRBJ2-5, with 8 bases that match TRBD1. The CDR3 is 14 amino acids. Germline CDR1 SQVTM, CDR2 ANQGSEA. V trimming: 8 bases; J trimming: 7 bases; junction bases outside the gene matches: 15.

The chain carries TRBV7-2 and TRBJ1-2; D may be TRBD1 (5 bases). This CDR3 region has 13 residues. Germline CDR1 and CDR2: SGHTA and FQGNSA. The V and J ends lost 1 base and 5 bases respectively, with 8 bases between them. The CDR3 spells CASSLGGLYGYTF. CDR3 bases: TGTGCCAGCAGCTTAGGGGGGTTATATGGCTACACCTTC. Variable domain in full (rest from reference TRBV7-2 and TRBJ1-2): GAGVSQSPSNKVTEKGKDVELRCDPISGHTALYWYRQSLGQGLEFLIYFQGNSAPDKSGLPSDRFSAERTGGSVSTLTIQRTQQEDSAVYLCASSLGGLYGYTFGSGTRLTVV.